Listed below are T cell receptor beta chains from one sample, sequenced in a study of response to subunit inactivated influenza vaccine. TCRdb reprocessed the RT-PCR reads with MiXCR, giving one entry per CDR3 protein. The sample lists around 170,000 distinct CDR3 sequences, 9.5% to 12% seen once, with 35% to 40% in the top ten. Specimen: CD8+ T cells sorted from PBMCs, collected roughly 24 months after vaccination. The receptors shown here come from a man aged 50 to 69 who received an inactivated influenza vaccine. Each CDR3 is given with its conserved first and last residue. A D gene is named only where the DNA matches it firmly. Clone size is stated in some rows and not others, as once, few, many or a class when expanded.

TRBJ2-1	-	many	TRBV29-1	TGCAGCGCCCCGACCCGGGGGAACAATGAGCAGTTCTTC	CSAPTRGNNEQFF
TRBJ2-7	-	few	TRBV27	TGTGCCAGCAGGGGGGGGGCCCCCTACGAGCAGTACTTC	CASRGGAPYEQYF
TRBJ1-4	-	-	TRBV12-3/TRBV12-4	TGTGCCAGCAGTCTCCACAGGCTTAATGAAAAACTGTTTTTT	CASSLHRLNEKLFF
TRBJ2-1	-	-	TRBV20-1	TGCAGTGCTAGAGATAGGGACAACTACAATGAGCAGTTCTTC	CSARDRDNYNEQFF
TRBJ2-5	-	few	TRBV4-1	TGCGCCAGCAGCCAACTACAAGGATGGGAGACCCAGTACTTC	CASSQLQGWETQYF
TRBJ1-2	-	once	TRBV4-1	TGCGCCAGCAGCCGGCCAGCAGACTATGGCTACACCTTC	CASSRPADYGYTF
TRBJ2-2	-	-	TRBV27	TGTGCCAGCAGTTTAGGGGTTACCGGGGAGCTGTTTTTT	CASSLGVTGELFF
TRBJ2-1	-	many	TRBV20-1	TGCAGTGCTAGAGATTCCTGGTCCCTCGGGCAGTTCTTC	CSARDSWSLGQFF
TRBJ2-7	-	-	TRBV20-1	TGCAGTGCTAGACACAGTCGGGGGCTATCCTACGAGCAGTACTTC	CSARHSRGLSYEQYF
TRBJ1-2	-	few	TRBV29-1	TGCAGCGTTGAAATCGGACACGACTATGGCTACACCTTC	CSVEIGHDYGYTF
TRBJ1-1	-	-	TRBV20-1	TGCAGTGCTAGGCGGGACACTGAAGCTTTCTTT	CSARRDTEAFF
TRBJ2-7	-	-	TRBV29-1	TGCAGCGTAGCGGCATACTACGAGCAGTACTTC	CSVAAYYEQYF
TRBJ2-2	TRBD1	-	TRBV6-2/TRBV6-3	TGTGCCAGCAGTTTCAGGACAGGGTTCACCGGGGAGCTGTTTTTT	CASSFRTGFTGELFF
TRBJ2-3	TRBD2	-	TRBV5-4	TGTGCCAGCAGCTTGGGTGGGTCGGGACTAGCGGGGGGCCGCACAGATACGCAGTATTTT	CASSLGGSGLAGGRTDTQYF
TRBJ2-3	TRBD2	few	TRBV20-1	TGCAGTGCTAGCCCAACTAGCGGACCATCCACAGATACGCAGTATTTT	CSASPTSGPSTDTQYF
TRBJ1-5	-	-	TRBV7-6	TGTGCCAGCAGCTTAGGGGGTGGCAATCAGCCCCAGCATTTT	CASSLGGGNQPQHF
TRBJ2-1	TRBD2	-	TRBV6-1	TGTGCCAGCACTAAGGGACTAGCGGGAGCGGATGAGCAGTTCTTC	CASTKGLAGADEQFF
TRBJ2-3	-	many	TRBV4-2	TGTGCCAGCAGCCAGGGAGGTCCAGCCTCGGATACGCAGTATTTT	CASSQGGPASDTQYF
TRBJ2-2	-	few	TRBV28	TGTGCCAGCAGTTTAGAGGGAAACACCGGGGAGCTGTTTTTT	CASSLEGNTGELFF
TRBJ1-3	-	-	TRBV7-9	TGTGCCAGCAGCGGGGGGTCCTCTGGAAACACCATATATTTT	CASSGGSSGNTIYF
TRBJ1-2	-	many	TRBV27	TGTGCCAGCAGTTCTGGGGGGCTAACTGGCTACACCTTC	CASSSGGLTGYTF
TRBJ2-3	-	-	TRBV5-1	TGCGCCAGCAGCAGTGCGACAGATACGCAGTATTTT	CASSSATDTQYF
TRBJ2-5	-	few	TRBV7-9	TGTGCCAGCAGCTTTCCCTTTCTCGGGGAAGGTGAAGAGACCCAGTACTTC	CASSFPFLGEGEETQYF
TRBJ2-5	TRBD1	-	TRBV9	TGTGCCAGCAGCGCGTCACAGGGGAGAGAGACCCAGTACTTC	CASSASQGRETQYF
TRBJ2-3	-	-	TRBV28	TGTGCCAGCAGTTTAAGGGCTAGCACAGATACGCAGTATTTT	CASSLRASTDTQYF
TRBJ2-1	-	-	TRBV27	TGTGCCAGCAGCTCGACAGGCTACAATGAGCAGTTCTTC	CASSSTGYNEQFF
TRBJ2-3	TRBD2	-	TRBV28	TGTGCCAGCAAAGGGCTAGCGGACAGCACAGATACGCAGTATTTT	CASKGLADSTDTQYF
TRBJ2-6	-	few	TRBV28	TGTGCCAGCACCACAGTGAACTCTGGGGCCAACGTCCTGACTTTC	CASTTVNSGANVLTF
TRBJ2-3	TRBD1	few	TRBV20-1	TGCAGTGCTCTCTCCGGGACAGGGGATTTAGATACGCAGTATTTT	CSALSGTGDLDTQYF
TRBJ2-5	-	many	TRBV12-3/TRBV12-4	TGTGCCAGCAGTTTTTCAGTGACCCAGTACTTC	CASSFSVTQYF
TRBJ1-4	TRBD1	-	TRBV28	TGTGCCAGCAGTTTGCACAGGGGGCGCGATAATGAAAAACTGTTTTTT	CASSLHRGRDNEKLFF
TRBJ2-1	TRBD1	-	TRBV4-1	TGCGCCAGCAGCCAAGGGGCATCCGGGACAGGGGGTTACAATGAGCAGTTCTTC	CASSQGASGTGGYNEQFF